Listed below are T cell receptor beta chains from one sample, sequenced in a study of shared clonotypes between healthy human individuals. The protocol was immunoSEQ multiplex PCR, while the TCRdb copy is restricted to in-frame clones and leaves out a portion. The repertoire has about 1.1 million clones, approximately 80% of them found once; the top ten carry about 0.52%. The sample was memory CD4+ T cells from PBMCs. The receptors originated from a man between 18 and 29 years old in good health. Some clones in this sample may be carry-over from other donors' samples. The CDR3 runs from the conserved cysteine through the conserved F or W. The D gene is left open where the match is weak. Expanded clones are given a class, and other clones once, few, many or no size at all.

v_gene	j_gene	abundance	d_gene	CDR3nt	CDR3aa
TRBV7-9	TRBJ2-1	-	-	TGTGCCAGCAGCTTAGTTATGGGGGTCCCCTACAATGAGCAGTTCTTC	CASSLVMGVPYNEQFF
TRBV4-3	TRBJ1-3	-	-	TGCGCCAGCAGCCAAGAGATAGCCGGCACTTTCTGGGACACCATATATTTT	CASSQEIAGTFWDTIYF
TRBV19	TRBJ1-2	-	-	TGTGCCAGTAGTATCAGATGGCAGGGGCCGTATGGCTACACCTTC	CASSIRWQGPYGYTF
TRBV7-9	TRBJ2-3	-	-	TGTGCCAGCAGCACCGGACCGGATAGCACAGATACGCAGTATTTT	CASSTGPDSTDTQYF
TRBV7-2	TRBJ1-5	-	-	TGTGCCAGCAGCGACACAGTAGGTCATCAGCCCCAGCATTTT	CASSDTVGHQPQHF
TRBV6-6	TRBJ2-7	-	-	TGTGCCAGCAGGCTGTCCTACGAGCAGTACTTC	CASRLSYEQYF
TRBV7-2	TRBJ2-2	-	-	TGTGCCAGCAGCTTGGCTAGTCTTATCGCCGGGGAGCTGTTTTTT	CASSLASLIAGELFF
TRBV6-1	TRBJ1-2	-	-	TGTGCCAGCAGTGAAGTCGGTGCCGGGGACTATGGCTACACCTTC	CASSEVGAGDYGYTF
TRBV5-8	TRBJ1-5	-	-	TGTGCCAGCAGCTTGGAGTGGGGGCATAGCAATCAGCCCCAGCATTTT	CASSLEWGHSNQPQHF
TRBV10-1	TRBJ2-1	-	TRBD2	TGCGCCAGCAGTGAGTCAGGGCGGGAGGGCGTTAGGGAGCAGTTCTTC	CASSESGREGVREQFF
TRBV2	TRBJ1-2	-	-	TGTGCCAGCAGCGTACAGGGTCAGGATGGCTACACCTTC	CASSVQGQDGYTF
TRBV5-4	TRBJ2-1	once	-	TGTGCCAGCAGCTTGGGAAGTGACCCTCTGGGGCTGTTCTTC	CASSLGSDPLGLFF
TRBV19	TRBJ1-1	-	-	TGTGCCAGTTCCTCAGGGGTAGGTCATTCTGAAGCTTTCTTT	CASSSGVGHSEAFF
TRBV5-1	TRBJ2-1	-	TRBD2	TGCGCCAGCAGCTTAACTAGCGGGAGCTACAATGAGCAGTTCTTC	CASSLTSGSYNEQFF
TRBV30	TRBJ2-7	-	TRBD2	TGTGCCTGGATCCCACTAGCGGGACCGACCGAGCAGTACTTC	CAWIPLAGPTEQYF
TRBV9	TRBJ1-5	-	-	TGTGCCAGCAGCGTAGGGATTAGCAATCAGCCCCAGCATTTT	CASSVGISNQPQHF
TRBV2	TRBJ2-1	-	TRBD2	TGTGCCAGCAAACTAGGGACTAGAAGTAACAATGAGCAGTTCTTC	CASKLGTRSNNEQFF
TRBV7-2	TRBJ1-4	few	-	TGTGCCAGCAGCTTAGAGGAGGGATCGGCTCTGTTTTTT	CASSLEEGSALFF
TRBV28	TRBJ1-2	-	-	TGTGCCAGCAGTTATCGCGGGGGTTGGGGCTACACCTTC	CASSYRGGWGYTF
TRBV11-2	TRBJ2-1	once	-	TGTGCCAGCAGCACAGGACCCCCGTATGAGCAGTTCTTC	CASSTGPPYEQFF
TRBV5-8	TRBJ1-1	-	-	TGTGCCAGCACCCTAGAACCCGGGGACACTGAAGCTTTCTTT	CASTLEPGDTEAFF
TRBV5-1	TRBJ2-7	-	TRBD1	TGCGCCAGCAGCTTGGGAGGGGGCTACTACGAGCAGTACTTC	CASSLGGGYYEQYF
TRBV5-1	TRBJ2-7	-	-	TGCGCCAGCAGCCAAGGACAGGAGGGCTACGAGCAGTACTTC	CASSQGQEGYEQYF
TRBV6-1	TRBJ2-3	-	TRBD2	TGTGCCAGCAGCGGACTAGCGGTAAGCACAGATACGCAGTATTTT	CASSGLAVSTDTQYF
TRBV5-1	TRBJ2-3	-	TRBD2	TGCGCCAGCAGCTTTGGACTAGCGGATCACACAGATACGCAGTATTTT	CASSFGLADHTDTQYF
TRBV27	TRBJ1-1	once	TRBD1	TGTGCCAGCAGTTTAGACCACCGGGACAGTGGGGCTTTCTTT	CASSLDHRDSGAFF